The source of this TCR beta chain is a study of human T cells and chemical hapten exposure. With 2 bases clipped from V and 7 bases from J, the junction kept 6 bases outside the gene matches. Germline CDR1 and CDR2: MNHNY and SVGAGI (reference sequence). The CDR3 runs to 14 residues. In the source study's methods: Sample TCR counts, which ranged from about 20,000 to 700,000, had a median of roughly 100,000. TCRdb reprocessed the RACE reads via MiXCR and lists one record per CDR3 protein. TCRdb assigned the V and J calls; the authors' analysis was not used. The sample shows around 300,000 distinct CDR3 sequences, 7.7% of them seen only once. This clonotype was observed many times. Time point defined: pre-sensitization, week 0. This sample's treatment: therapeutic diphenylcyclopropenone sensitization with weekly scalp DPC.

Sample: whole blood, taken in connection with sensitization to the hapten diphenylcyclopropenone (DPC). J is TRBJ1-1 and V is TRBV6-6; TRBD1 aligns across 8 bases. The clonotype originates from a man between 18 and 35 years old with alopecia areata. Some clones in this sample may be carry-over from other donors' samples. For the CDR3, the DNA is TGTGCCAGCAGTTACGACAGGGGCAACGGTGAAGCTTTCTTT. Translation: CASSYDRGNGEAFF.